This T cell receptor beta chain was documented in a study of cytomegalovirus exposure and HLA in healthy donors. 13 Jbeta primers and 60 Vbeta primers were used for the PCR. Assay used: immunoSEQ multiplex PCR; TCRdb lists only in-frame clones, some missing. The profile covers a few hundred thousand clones, with 92% appearing a single time and about 1.8% taken by the ten largest. CDR1 MDHEN and CDR2 SYDVKM come from the germline V gene. V lost 7 bases to trimming and J lost 3 bases, with 23 bases between them. CDR3 length: 17 residues. Remarks on this clone: Its specificity is unknown.

General study results and limits: Earlier analysis looked at TCR beta V segments, and most were productive about 90% or about 30% of the time. In a later analysis, a genetic analysis reported fewer productive-TCR N-insertions in an Asian-associated ancestry cluster than the cohort average. A missense DCLRE1C variant was associated with V- and J-gene trimming of TCR beta chains in a later analysis, and an independent cohort replicated the association.

Material for sequencing was PBMCs. This clonotype originated in a girl aged 2-10 years in good health and CMV-seronegative. V and J are TRBV28 and TRBJ2-3, with D possibly being TRBD2 (6 bases). CDR3 loop: CASTSPTAVGGTDTQYF. In DNA form, the CDR3 reads TGTGCCAGCACTTCCCCCACGGCGGTCGGAGGGACAGATACGCAGTATTTT.